Here is one TCR beta chain with its context. The data were taken from a study of blood T cell repertoires in COVID-19. Libraries were prepared by immunoSEQ multiplex PCR; TCRdb keeps only in-frame clonotypes and omits some of them. Of roughly 99,000 clones listed, around nine tenths are singletons. The CDR3 is 17 amino acids. From germline, CDR1 is SGHVS and CDR2 FNYEAQ. V was trimmed by 7 bases and J by 0 bases, leaving 19 bases between them. This clonotype originated in a young woman with acute or convalescent COVID-19. Sequenced input: peripheral blood. This chain links TRBV7-6 with TRBJ2-1, with D possibly being TRBD2 (5 bases). CDR3 region: CASTGDEGFSSYNEQFF. CDR3 DNA sequence: TGTGCCAGCACCGGGGATGAGGGTTTTAGCTCCTACAATGAGCAGTTCTTC.